This T cell receptor beta chain was retrieved from a study of blood T cell repertoires in COVID-19 (dated by TCRdb to about 2020). Regarding the study in general: Samples from collaborators originated in the United States, Italy and Spain and spanned both the acute and convalescent phases of COVID-19. Samples were obtained from the ongoing ImmuneRACE study (first 160 participants) and from about 1,300 subjects provided by 6 global collaborators. Deeply sampled blood TCRbeta repertoires from subjects exposed to, actively infected with, or recovered from COVID-19 were included in the dataset. Where available, HLA class I and class II types were taken from metadata supplied by the sample provider and were not determined by assay-based typing. The material from the prospective study consisted of cDNA or gDNA derived from T cells, B-cell-depleted T cells, or PBMCs. The repertoires were made available in a free public database intended to serve as a resource for research on the immune response to SARS-CoV-2. Nearly every sample came with metadata listing a de-identified subject ID, COVID-19 status, age in years and sex.

The immunoSEQ Assay, a bias-controlled multiplex PCR, was used to amplify TCRbeta CDR3 regions from genomic DNA. The published analysis was carried out like this. Nucleated cell counts per sample were estimated from amplification of reference gene primers within the assay. Sequence reads were collapsed and filtered to measure the absolute abundance of every unique TCRbeta CDR3 rearrangement. For each sample, productive Simpson clonality was calculated as the square root of Simpson's diversity index across productive rearrangements. TCRdb retrieved this table from immuneACCESS and kept in-frame rearrangements only. Not all clones are present; in checked studies, unresolved V genes account for under half, and no reason is known for the remainder. Clonal size and the V and J genes are those of that table, whereas D and trimming came from the DNA. Counted in this sample were 360,000 or so clones; about four fifths of them appeared once. The ten most abundant clones make up 5% to 6% of the sample.

In the prospective study, participants were roughly 18 to 100 years old, resided in fewer than 25 geographic areas of the United States, and were enrolled through a virtual design. To assign participants to cohorts, the prospective study relied on clinical history that participants themselves reported in a screening survey and a study questionnaire. Recovered participants in ImmuneRACE Cohort 3 were defined by two consecutive negative NP/OP PCR tests, clearance by a healthcare professional, or resolution of symptoms. Each participant in the prospective study had whole blood, serum and a nasopharyngeal or oropharyngeal swab collected by mobile phlebotomists. Prospective study participants could optionally give additional blood draws and questionnaires over a roughly 2-month period. Before DNA extraction, prospective study blood samples were shipped either frozen or at room temperature. A word on this clone: Its specific antigen is unknown. Qualities for individual bases were not recorded, and no much larger clone is one base off.

The junction carries 14 bases between V and J, which are trimmed by 1 base and 1 base respectively. The CDR3 holds 17 amino acids from the cysteine to the phenylalanine. Just CDR3 DNA is preserved here, 51 bases in frame from base 1. From a lookup of the germline V gene, CDR1 and CDR2 are MGHRA and YSYEKL. What the study reported, not specific to this receptor: The quantity of clinical and demographic metadata differed by source and by participant and was supplied without curation.

In this chain, TRBV4-1 is recombined with TRBJ2-1, with TRBD2 perhaps the D gene, on 7 matching bases. Sequenced material: PBMCs or T cells enriched from blood (not recorded which). This receptor was identified in a woman aged 45-65 years who had recovered from COVID-19. The CDR3 in this case is CASSQAGRGRSYNEQFF. The DNA is TGCGCCAGCAGCCAAGCGGGGAGGGGGAGATCCTACAATGAGCAGTTCTTC.